This T cell receptor (beta chain) stems from a study of cytomegalovirus exposure and HLA in healthy donors. Study-wide results and limits: The classifier reportedly diagnosed cytomegalovirus status with high sensitivity and specificity. Investigators reported some 150 TCR beta chains as tied to cytomegalovirus. Clusters of TCRs from the first cohort tended to co-occur in the 110 or so validation repertoires (as a later analysis found).

The donors were members of the validation cohort comprising over a hundred subjects, separate from the approximately 630-subject first cohort. The germline gives CDR1 MNHEY, CDR2 SVGAGI. Trimming at V came to 0 bases and at J to 6 bases, leaving 8 bases not matched to a gene. The CDR3 is 15 amino acids. Using immunoSEQ multiplex PCR, the repertoire was profiled, and TCRdb retains in-frame clones only, with some absent. The table has more than 75,000 clones, approximately 93% seen once. Remarks on this clone: Its specificity is unknown.

Material for sequencing was PBMCs. The genes are TRBV6-5 and TRBJ2-7; 7 nucleotides align to TRBD1. This sequence was found in a young man in good health and CMV-seronegative. The CDR3 DNA is TGTGCCAGCAGTTACTCAGGGACAGTTGAGGTCGAGCAGTACTTC. Protein: CASSYSGTVEVEQYF.